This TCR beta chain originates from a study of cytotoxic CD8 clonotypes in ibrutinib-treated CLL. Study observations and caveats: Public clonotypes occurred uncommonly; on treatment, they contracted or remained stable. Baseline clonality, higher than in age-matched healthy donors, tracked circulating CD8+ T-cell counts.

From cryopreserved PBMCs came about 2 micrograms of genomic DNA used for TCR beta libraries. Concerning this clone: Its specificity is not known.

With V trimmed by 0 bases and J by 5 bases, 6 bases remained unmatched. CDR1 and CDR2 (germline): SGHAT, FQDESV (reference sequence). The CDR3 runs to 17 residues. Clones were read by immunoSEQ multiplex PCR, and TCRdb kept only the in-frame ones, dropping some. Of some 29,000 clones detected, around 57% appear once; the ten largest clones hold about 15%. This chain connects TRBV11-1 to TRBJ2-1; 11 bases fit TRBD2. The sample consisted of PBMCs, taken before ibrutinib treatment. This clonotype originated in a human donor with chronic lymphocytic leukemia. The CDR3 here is CASSLAPLAGGNNEQFF. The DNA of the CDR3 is TGTGCCAGCAGCTTAGCGCCTCTAGCGGGGGGAAACAATGAGCAGTTCTTC.